This T cell receptor (beta chain) was obtained from a study of Graves' ophthalmopathy and Graves' hyperthyroidism. Whole-study context: No treatment had been given when peripheral blood was collected at initial diagnosis.

Patients were excluded if they had other autoimmune diseases or uncontrolled infections, and likewise if pregnancy or lactation applied. Clinical symptoms and serum thyroxine were used for diagnosis; TRAb, thyroid ultrasound and orbital computed tomography were also relied on. The CDR3 is 14 amino acids. CDR1 and CDR2 (germline): SGHAT, FQNNGV. Trimming pared 1 base from V and 0 bases from J, leaving 7 bases between. Whole-study results and caveats: Ophthalmopathy progression predictions by the model showed approximately 75% specificity and about 70% sensitivity.

TCR beta CDR3 amplification used RNA transcripts. Second-round multiplex PCR followed a first-round RT-PCR using HTBI primers. Each CDR3 protein gets one entry after TCRdb re-called the multiplex PCR reads with MiXCR. The sample comprises more than 300,000 distinct CDR3 sequences, about a sixth of which are singletons, and roughly 2.6% rests with the top ten. This clonotype has at least ten counts. Its antigen is unknown. The rearrangement joins TRBV11-2 to TRBJ2-7, with D uncertain. This TCR was recovered from an adult woman with stable Graves' hyperthyroidism. The source material was peripheral blood. CDR3 nucleotide sequence: TGTGCCAGCAGCTTAGTTACAGTCTCCTACGAGCAGTACTTC. Translation gives CASSLVTVSYEQYF.